This T cell receptor (beta chain) emerged from a study of regulatory T cells in long-lasting Graves disease. Whole-study findings and limits: TRBV28, TRBJ1-2 and TRBJ2-5 emerged as the favored segments in persistent disease. Tissue studied was limited to peripheral blood, excluding thyroid tissue. Persistent cases of Graves' showed reduced TCR diversity relative to newly diagnosed patients.

Trimming pared 0 bases from V and 8 bases from J, leaving 13 bases between. The CDR3 sequence is 14 residues long. Germline CDR1 and CDR2: MNHEY and SVGEGT. Regarding this clonotype: The antigen remains undetermined.

Stated time point: persistent/refractory GD, antithyroid drugs over 5 years with positive TRAb. PBMC RNA served as the TCR library source. To make TCR beta libraries, researchers used iRepertoire HTBI primers and Arm-PCR of CDR3 regions. In TCRdb, the multiplex PCR reads were re-called with MiXCR into one record per CDR3 protein. The table includes over 650,000 distinct CDR3 sequences, 25% to 35% detected once. This chain joins TRBV6-2 or TRBV6-3 and TRBJ1-2, with a possible D match to TRBD1 (6 bases). Sequenced material: peripheral blood mononuclear cells (PBMCs), taken when the disease was refractory, from a patient treated with antithyroid drugs. This TCR was sampled from a female donor with Graves disease. CDR3 in DNA: TGTGCCAGCAGTTACTCGGAACAGGGTCGAGGCTACACCTTC. This gives the protein CASSYSEQGRGYTF.